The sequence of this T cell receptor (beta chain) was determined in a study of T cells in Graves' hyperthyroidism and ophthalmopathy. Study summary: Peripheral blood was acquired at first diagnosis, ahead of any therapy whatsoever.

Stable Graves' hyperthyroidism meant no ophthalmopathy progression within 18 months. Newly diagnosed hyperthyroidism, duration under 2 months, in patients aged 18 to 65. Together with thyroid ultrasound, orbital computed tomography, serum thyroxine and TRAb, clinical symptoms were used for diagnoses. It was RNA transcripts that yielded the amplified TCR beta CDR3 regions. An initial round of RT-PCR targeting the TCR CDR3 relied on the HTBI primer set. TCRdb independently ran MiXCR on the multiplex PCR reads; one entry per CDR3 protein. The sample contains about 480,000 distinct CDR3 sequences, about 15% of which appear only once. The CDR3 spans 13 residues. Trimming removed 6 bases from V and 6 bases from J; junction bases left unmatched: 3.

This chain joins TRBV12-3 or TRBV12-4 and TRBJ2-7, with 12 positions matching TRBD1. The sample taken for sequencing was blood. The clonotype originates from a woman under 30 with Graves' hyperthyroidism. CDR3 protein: CASSRDRGREQYF. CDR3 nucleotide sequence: TGTGCCAGCAGCCGGGACAGGGGGCGCGAGCAGTACTTC.